The 28 T cell receptor beta chains given below trace back to one sample, sequenced in a study of T cell responses to AZD1222 COVID-19 vaccine. The table came from immunoSEQ multiplex PCR; TCRdb's copy has only in-frame clones and leaves some out. This table holds fewer than 45,000 clones, roughly nine tenths found once. The sample was peripheral blood, taken on day 0 of AZD1222 vaccination. The receptors derive from an adult in good health.

The J gene is TRBJ2-7, the V gene TRBV2; 9 bases are shared with TRBD1. The germline V gene has CDR1 SNHLY and CDR2 FYNNEI. V dropped 5 bases and J dropped 7; count of bases not matched to a gene: 12. This CDR3 has 15 amino acids. The DNA for the CDR3 is TGTGCCAGCAGTTCTGAGGGACAGGGCTTCGAAGAGCAGTACTTC. Translation: CASSSEGQGFEEQYF.

The rearrangement joins TRBV4-3 to TRBJ2-7, with D possibly being TRBD1 (6 bases). CDR1 and CDR2 (germline): LGHNA, YSLEER. The CDR3 runs 13 residues. V lost 2 bases, J lost 4 bases, and 9 bases lay in between. This chain's CDR3 is CASSQSGQYEQYF. CDR3 sequence (DNA): TGCGCCAGCAGCCAATCCGGACAGTACGAGCAGTACTTC.

This sequence joins TRBV24-1 and TRBJ1-3, with D maybe TRBD1 (5 bases). Germline lookup yields CDR1 KGHDR and CDR2 SFDVKD. V was cut by 1 base and J by 2 bases, with 11 bases left in between. The CDR3 has 16 amino acids. The CDR3 DNA reads as TGTGCCACCAGTGATTTCGGGCAGGGCCCTGGAAACACCATATATTTT. It translates to CATSDFGQGPGNTIYF.

The CDR3 coding sequence is TGTGCCAGCAGTGACTTGGGTAGCGGGACGGCAGATACGCAGTATTTT. It translates to CASSDLGSGTADTQYF. V is TRBV2 and J is TRBJ2-3; 8 positions agree with TRBD2. The J segment lost 4 bases and the V segment lost 3 bases, leaving 9 bases of the junction unmatched. The CDR3 covers 16 residues. Germline V gene sequence: CDR1 SNHLY, CDR2 FYNNEI.

This chain uses TRBV19 with TRBJ1-4; D is undetermined. There are 18 residues in the CDR3. Germline V CDR1 and CDR2: LNHDA, SQIVND (reference sequence). Trimming removed 4 bases at V and 0 bases at J, with 18 bases between. CDR3 bases: TGTGCCAGTAGTACCCTGACCAGCATCAGAGCAACTAATGAAAAACTGTTTTTT. It yields the protein CASSTLTSIRATNEKLFF.

The V and J genes are TRBV6-8 and TRBJ1-5, with D maybe TRBD1 (6 bases). This CDR3 has 16 residues. Per germline, CDR1 MNHGY and CDR2 SAAAGT. V was cut by 7 bases and J by 7 bases, with 23 bases left in between. CDR3 coding DNA: TGTGCCAGCACCGTACTACAGGGTTGCGTAGGCCAGCCCCAGCATTTT. Translated: CASTVLQGCVGQPQHF.

V gene TRBV19 combines with J gene TRBJ1-6; 11 bases align to TRBD1. Germline lookup yields CDR1 LNHDA and CDR2 SQIVND (reference sequence). The CDR3 contains 18 residues. Trimming removed 5 bases from V and 9 bases from J; junction bases left unmatched: 15. In DNA form, the CDR3 reads TGTGCCAGTAGTCCACGGACAGGGGGCTCTATGTTTGGTTCACCCCTCCACTTT. This sequence encodes CASSPRTGGSMFGSPLHF.

This rearrangement joins TRBV4-3 to TRBJ2-1; no firm D call. The CDR3 covers 16 residues. V was pared by 1 base and J by 0 bases, with 10 bases between. CDR1 is LGHNA and CDR2 is YSLEER in the germline V gene. Here the CDR3 DNA reads TGCGCCAGCAGCCAAGCGGACGGCCGCTCCTACAATGAGCAGTTCTTC. Protein sequence: CASSQADGRSYNEQFF.

The chain has TRBV27 and TRBJ2-7; D may match TRBD1 or TRBD2 (5 bases each). From germline, CDR1 is MNHEY and CDR2 SMNVEV (reference sequence). Trimming shortened V by 0 bases and J by 3 bases, and 21 bases separated the two germline ends. This CDR3 has 18 residues. The CDR3 protein is CASSLSGPGEGYYYEQYF. CDR3 sequence (DNA): TGTGCCAGCAGTTTATCAGGGCCCGGAGAGGGGTATTACTACGAGCAGTACTTC.

The chain recombines TRBV19 with TRBJ2-3, with D tentatively TRBD1 or TRBD2 (6 bases each). Trimming left V 3 bases short and J 0 bases short, with 19 bases between. From germline, CDR1 is LNHDA and CDR2 SQIVND (reference sequence). The CDR3 is made up of 18 amino acids. In DNA, the CDR3 is TGTGCCAGTAGTATGTACGGGGGCCGGAGTTCTAGCACAGATACGCAGTATTTT. This encodes CASSMYGGRSSSTDTQYF. Full variable domain (remainder filled in from reference TRBV19 and TRBJ2-3): DGGITQSPKYLFRKEGQNVTLSCEQNLNHDAMYWYRQDPGQGLRLIYYSQIVNDFQKGDIAEGYSVSREKKESFPLTVTSAQKNPTAFYLCASSMYGGRSSSTDTQYFGPGTRLTVL.

The rearrangement uses TRBV9 and TRBJ2-1; no firm D call. The V gene's germline CDR1 is SGDLS and CDR2 YYNGEE. The CDR3 consists of 12 residues. Deletions cut 3 bases from V and 7 bases from J, with 8 bases between. Here the CDR3 reads CASSETENEQFF. In DNA, the CDR3 is TGTGCCAGCAGCGAGACGGAGAATGAGCAGTTCTTC.

The chain joins TRBV2 to TRBJ1-2; possible D gene TRBD1, 6 bases. This CDR3 is built from 14 residues. Germline CDR1 and CDR2: SNHLY and FYNNEI. Trimming took 4 bases from V and 7 from J, leaving 16 bases between them. CDR3 nucleotide sequence: TGTGCCAGCAGTGTGTATGGGGGCCCCGGTGGCTACACCTTC. The encoded protein is CASSVYGGPGGYTF.

The rearrangement uses TRBV29-1 and TRBJ1-1; the D gene is possibly TRBD1 (6 bases). Trimming took off 3 bases at V and 1 base at J, with 9 bases between the two ends. There are 13 residues in the CDR3. Per germline, CDR1 SQVTM and CDR2 ANQGSEA. CDR3 nucleotide sequence: TGCAGCGTTGAGAAGGGGGGGAACACTGAAGCTTTCTTT. Its translation: CSVEKGGNTEAFF.

The chain links TRBV7-6 to TRBJ2-2; no definite D call. The V gene lost 2 bases and the J gene lost 0 bases, with 10 bases spanning the gap. This CDR3 comprises 16 residues. Germline CDR1 reads SGHVS; CDR2 reads FNYEAQ. Written as DNA, the CDR3 is TGTGCCAGCAGCTTAAATGGACGGACGAACACCGGGGAGCTGTTTTTT. Protein product: CASSLNGRTNTGELFF.

The chain has TRBV6-5 and TRBJ2-7, with a weak D call TRBD1 (7 bases). Trimming cost V 5 bases and J 0 bases, with 14 bases left between them. This CDR3 has 15 residues. CDR1 is MNHEY, CDR2 SVGAGI, per germline. The CDR3 reads CASSRGRGTSYEQYF. CDR3 DNA sequence: TGTGCCAGCAGTAGGGGGCGGGGAACCTCCTACGAGCAGTACTTC.

The DNA of the CDR3 is TGTGCCAGCAGCCCGGGCAGCTCCTATAATTCACCCCTCCACTTT. Translation: CASSPGSSYNSPLHF. The V and J genes are TRBV16 and TRBJ1-6; D gene ambiguous. V lost 4 bases to trimming and J lost 0 bases, with 7 bases between them. The germline V gene encodes CDR1 KGHSY and CDR2 FQNENV. This CDR3 contains 15 residues. The variable domain in full, with the rest retrieved from reference TRBV16 and TRBJ1-6, is GEEVAQTPKHLVRGEGQKAKLYCAPIKGHSYVFWYQQVLKNEFKFLISFQNENVFDETGMPKERFSAKCLPNSPCSLEIQATKLEDSAVYFCASSPGSSYNSPLHFGNGTRLTVT.

V and J are TRBV20-1 and TRBJ1-2, with 7 bases aligning to TRBD1. The CDR3 totals 13 residues. Per germline, CDR1 DFQATT and CDR2 SNEGSKA (reference sequence). Trimming at V came to 3 bases and at J to 1 base, leaving 2 bases not matched to a gene. The CDR3 protein is CSASGDSNYGYTF. CDR3 nucleotides: TGCAGTGCTAGTGGGGACAGTAACTATGGCTACACCTTC.

The chain is built from TRBV5-1 and TRBJ2-7, with 7 bases aligning to TRBD2. J gave up 2 bases and V 4 bases, and 9 bases lay outside the gene matches. CDR3 size: 15 residues. The germline CDR1 and CDR2 sequences are SGHRS and YFSETQ. CDR3 in amino acids: CASSRYASGAYEQYF. In DNA form, the CDR3 reads TGCGCCAGCAGCCGCTACGCTAGCGGTGCCTACGAGCAGTACTTC.

The chain couples TRBV27 to TRBJ2-2; D is unresolved. The CDR3 covers 12 residues. Trimming cost V 3 bases and J 6 bases, with 5 bases left between them. Germline CDR1 is MNHEY and CDR2 is SMNVEV (reference sequence). CDR3 coding DNA: TGTGCCAGCAGTTTCCCGTCCGGGGAGCTGTTTTTT. It is translated as CASSFPSGELFF.

The chain carries TRBV6-5 and TRBJ1-5, with D possibly TRBD1 on 5 matching bases. Germline V CDR1 and CDR2: MNHEY, SVGAGI. The CDR3 is made up of 15 amino acids. V lost 6 bases and J lost 0, with 12 bases in between. The CDR3 region is CASSTSGISNQPQHF. The CDR3 nucleotides are TGTGCCAGCAGCACCTCAGGGATTAGCAATCAGCCCCAGCATTTT.

This chain links TRBV5-1 with TRBJ1-1; D remains unclear. CDR1 is SGHRS and CDR2 is YFSETQ in the germline V gene. This CDR3 spans 13 amino acids. V was shortened by 0 bases and J by 2 bases, with 5 bases between the two germline ends. The DNA for the CDR3 is TGCGCCAGCAGCTTGGAAGGAAACACTGAAGCTTTCTTT. It specifies CASSLEGNTEAFF.

V and J are TRBV6-5 and TRBJ2-7; 9 bases are a match to TRBD1. Germline V gene sequence: CDR1 MNHEY, CDR2 SVGAGI. The CDR3 runs 15 residues. Unmatched junction bases numbered 5, after V lost 3 bases and J lost 2 bases. Written as DNA, the CDR3 is TGTGCCAGCAGTTATCAACAGGGGGCTGCCTACGAGCAGTACTTC. Translated: CASSYQQGAAYEQYF.

The chain combines TRBV6-5 with TRBJ2-5, with TRBD1 matching 9 bases. The CDR3 spans 14 residues. CDR1 MNHEY and CDR2 SVGAGI come from the germline V gene. The V segment lost 6 bases and the J segment 5 bases; nucleotides outside the gene matches: 7. CDR3 loop: CASSYRGRRETQYF. Here the CDR3 DNA reads TGTGCCAGCAGCTACAGGGGGCGAAGGGAGACCCAGTACTTC.

The chain is built from TRBV4-3 and TRBJ1-1; no clear D. Germline CDR1 is LGHNA and CDR2 is YSLEER. The ends were cut back, 3 bases at V and 5 bases at J, with 10 bases in the middle. The CDR3 loop spans 13 amino acids. CDR3 DNA: TGCGCCAGCAGCCAGACCTTTGAAACTGAAGCTTTCTTT. Amino acids: CASSQTFETEAFF.

The chain is built from TRBV4-1 and TRBJ2-7, with a weak D call TRBD1 (6 bases). V lost 4 bases to trimming and J lost 3 bases, with 16 bases between them. This CDR3 is 15 amino acids long. The germline V gene encodes CDR1 MGHRA and CDR2 YSYEKL. The CDR3 loop reads CASSPERGGDYEQYF. CDR3 nucleotide sequence: TGCGCCAGCAGCCCAGAGCGAGGGGGTGACTACGAGCAGTACTTC.

The chain joins TRBV9 to TRBJ1-3; weak D call: TRBD1 (6 bases). Germline values: CDR1 SGDLS, CDR2 YYNGEE. The germline V and J ends were trimmed by 0 bases and 3 bases, with 13 bases remaining between them. This CDR3 has 16 amino acids. CDR3 sequence reads: CASSVAPTGNGNTIYF. The CDR3 bases are TGTGCCAGCAGCGTAGCCCCCACAGGGAATGGAAACACCATATATTTT.

This chain connects TRBV4-1 to TRBJ2-2; D is unresolved. The ends were cut back, 3 bases at V and 4 bases at J, with 12 bases in the middle. This CDR3 region has 15 residues. Germline CDR1 reads MGHRA; CDR2 reads YSYEKL. Here the CDR3 DNA reads TGCGCCAGCAGCCACCGCGACGGGCGCACCGGGGAGCTGTTTTTT. Amino acid sequence: CASSHRDGRTGELFF.

The chain combines TRBV23-1 with TRBJ1-6, with D possibly matching TRBD1 (5 bases). TRBV23-1 is given ORF status, its function remaining uncertain. This CDR3 comprises 17 residues. V was clipped by 4 bases and J by 7 bases, with 20 bases between them. The CDR3 DNA reads TGCGCCAGCAGTCTGTTTTTTTTCCGGACAAAAAATTCACCCCTCCACTTT. This sequence encodes CASSLFFFRTKNSPLHF.